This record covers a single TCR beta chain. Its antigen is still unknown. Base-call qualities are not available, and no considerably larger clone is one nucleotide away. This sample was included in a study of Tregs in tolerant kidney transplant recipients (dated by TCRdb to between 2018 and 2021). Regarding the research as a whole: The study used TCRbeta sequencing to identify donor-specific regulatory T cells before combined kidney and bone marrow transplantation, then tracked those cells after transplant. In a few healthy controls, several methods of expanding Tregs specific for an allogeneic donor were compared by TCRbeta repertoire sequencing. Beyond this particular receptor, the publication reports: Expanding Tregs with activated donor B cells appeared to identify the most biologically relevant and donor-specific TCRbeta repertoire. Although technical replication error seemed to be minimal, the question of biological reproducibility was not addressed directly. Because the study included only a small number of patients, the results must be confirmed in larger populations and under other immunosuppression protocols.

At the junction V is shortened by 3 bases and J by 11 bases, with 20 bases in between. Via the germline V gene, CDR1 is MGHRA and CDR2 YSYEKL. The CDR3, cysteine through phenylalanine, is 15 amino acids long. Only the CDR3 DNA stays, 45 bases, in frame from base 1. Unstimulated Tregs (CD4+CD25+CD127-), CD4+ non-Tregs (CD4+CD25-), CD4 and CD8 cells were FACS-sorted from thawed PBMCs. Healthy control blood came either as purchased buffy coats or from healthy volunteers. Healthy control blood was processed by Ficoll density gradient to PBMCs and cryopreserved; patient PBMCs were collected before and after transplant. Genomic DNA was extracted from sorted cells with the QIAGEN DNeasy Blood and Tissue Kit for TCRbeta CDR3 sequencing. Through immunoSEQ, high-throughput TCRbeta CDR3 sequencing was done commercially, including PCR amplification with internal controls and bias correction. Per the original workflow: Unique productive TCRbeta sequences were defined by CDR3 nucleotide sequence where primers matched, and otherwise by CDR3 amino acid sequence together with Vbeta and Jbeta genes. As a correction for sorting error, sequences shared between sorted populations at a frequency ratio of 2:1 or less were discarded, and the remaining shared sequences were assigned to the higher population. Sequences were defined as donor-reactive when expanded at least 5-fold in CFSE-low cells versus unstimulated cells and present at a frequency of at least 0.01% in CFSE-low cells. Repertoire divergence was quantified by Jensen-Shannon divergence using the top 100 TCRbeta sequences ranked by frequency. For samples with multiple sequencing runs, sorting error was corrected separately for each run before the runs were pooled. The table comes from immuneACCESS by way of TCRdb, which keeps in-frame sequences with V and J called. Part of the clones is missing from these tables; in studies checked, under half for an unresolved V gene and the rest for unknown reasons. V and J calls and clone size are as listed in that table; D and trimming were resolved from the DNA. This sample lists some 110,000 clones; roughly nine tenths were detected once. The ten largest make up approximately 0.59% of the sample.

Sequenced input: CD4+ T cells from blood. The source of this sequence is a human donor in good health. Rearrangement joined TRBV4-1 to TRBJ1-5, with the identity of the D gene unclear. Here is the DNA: TGCGCCAGCAGCCACCCCGGACGGGCCGGGGAGACCCAGCATTTT. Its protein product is CASSHPGRAGETQHF.